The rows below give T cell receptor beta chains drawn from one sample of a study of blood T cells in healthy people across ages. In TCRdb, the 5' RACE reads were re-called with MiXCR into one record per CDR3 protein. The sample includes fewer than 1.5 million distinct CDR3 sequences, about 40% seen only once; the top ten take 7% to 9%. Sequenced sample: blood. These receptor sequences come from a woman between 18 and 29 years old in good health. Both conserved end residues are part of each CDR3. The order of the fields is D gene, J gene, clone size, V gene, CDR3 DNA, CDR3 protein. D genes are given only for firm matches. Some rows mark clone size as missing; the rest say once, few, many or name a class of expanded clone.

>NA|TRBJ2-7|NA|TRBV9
TGTGCCAGCACGGCATCGGTGTCCTACGAGCAGTACTTC
CASTASVSYEQYF
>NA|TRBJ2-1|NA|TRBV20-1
TGCAGCGAGGGGGGGCTCTACAATGAGCAGTTCTTC
CSEGGLYNEQFF
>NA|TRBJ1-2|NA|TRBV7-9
TGTGCCAGCACCCCAACGGGGTGGAGCGGCTACACCTTC
CASTPTGWSGYTF
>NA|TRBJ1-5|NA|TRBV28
TGTGCCAGCCCGGGCCTATATCAGCCCCAGCATTTT
CASPGLYQPQHF
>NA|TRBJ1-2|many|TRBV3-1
TGTGCCAGCAAGGGCAGCTTAGGCTACACCTTC
CASKGSLGYTF
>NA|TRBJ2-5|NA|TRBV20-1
TGCAGTGCGTTGGATGTAGAGACCCAGTACTTC
CSALDVETQYF
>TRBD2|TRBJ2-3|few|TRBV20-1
TGCAGTGCTTCAGACTCTAGCGGAGTCACAGATACGCAGTATTTT
CSASDSSGVTDTQYF
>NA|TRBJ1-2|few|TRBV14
TGTGCCAGCAGCCAAGAAGTTACAGGGTATGATGGCTACACCTTC
CASSQEVTGYDGYTF
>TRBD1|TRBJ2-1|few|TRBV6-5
TGTGCCAGCAGCCTGGGACAGCCTTACAATGAGCAGTTCTTC
CASSLGQPYNEQFF
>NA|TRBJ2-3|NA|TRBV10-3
TGTGCCATCAGGGTAACGGGAGAAGATACGCAGTATTTT
CAIRVTGEDTQYF
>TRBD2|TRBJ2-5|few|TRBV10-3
TGTGCCATCAGTGGCAGCGGGAGTGGCTTAGAGACCCAGTACTTC
CAISGSGSGLETQYF
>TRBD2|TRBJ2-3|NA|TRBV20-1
TGCAGTGCTAAACTAGCGGGAGAAGAGGTGGCAGATACGCAGTATTTT
CSAKLAGEEVADTQYF
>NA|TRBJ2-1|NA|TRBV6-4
TGTGCCAGCATGAAGGGGGGGGCCCACAATGAGCAGTTCTTC
CASMKGGAHNEQFF
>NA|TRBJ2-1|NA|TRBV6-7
TGTGCCAGCAGTTACGGGGCTCCCCTGTTGGTCAATGAGCAGTTCTTC
CASSYGAPLLVNEQFF
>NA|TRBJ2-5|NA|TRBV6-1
TGTGCCGGCAGTGAAGCCGAGGGAAGGGGGCAGTACTTC
CAGSEAEGRGQYF
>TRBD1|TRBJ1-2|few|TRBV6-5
TGTGCCAGCAGATCGGGACAGGCAAGAGGGAACACCTTC
CASRSGQARGNTF
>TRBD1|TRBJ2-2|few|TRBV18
TGTGCCAGCTCACCCTACAGGGGTTACACCGGGGAGCTGTTTTTT
CASSPYRGYTGELFF